A selection of T cell receptor beta chains follows, all from one sample in a study of T cell repertoires in ileal Crohn's disease. Produced via immunoSEQ multiplex PCR; TCRdb's table is partial and in-frame only. The table records over 8,500 clones, approximately 79% of them present only once. Specimen: ileal tissue. The receptors shown here come from an adult with Crohn's disease. Both conserved end residues are part of each CDR3. The size field is filled for only some rows; it gives once, few, many or a size class.

v_gene: TRBV28
j_gene: TRBJ1-5
abundance: -
CDR3aa: CASSFRGIGYSNQPQHF

v_gene: TRBV10-3
j_gene: TRBJ2-1
abundance: -
CDR3aa: CAIGGTGAVEQFF

v_gene: TRBV4-2
j_gene: TRBJ2-7
abundance: -
CDR3aa: CASSQDPHLVGLAGEQYF

v_gene: TRBV5-1
j_gene: TRBJ2-2
abundance: few
CDR3aa: CASSLARDSYTTGELFF

v_gene: TRBV5-1
j_gene: TRBJ1-1
abundance: -
CDR3aa: CASSLGATPNTEAFF

v_gene: TRBV29-1
j_gene: TRBJ2-1
abundance: -
CDR3aa: CSVADRASNEQFF

v_gene: TRBV5-1
j_gene: TRBJ1-2
abundance: -
CDR3aa: CASSLETVGYGYTF

v_gene: TRBV27
j_gene: TRBJ2-7
abundance: -
CDR3aa: CASSLNPLLDYEQYF

v_gene: TRBV4-2
j_gene: TRBJ2-1
abundance: -
CDR3aa: CASSPQGRETYNEQFF

v_gene: TRBV29-1
j_gene: TRBJ2-3
abundance: -
CDR3aa: CSVPRQGTDTQYF

v_gene: TRBV6-5
j_gene: TRBJ1-1
abundance: -
CDR3aa: CASSTQGLNTEAFF

v_gene: TRBV9
j_gene: TRBJ1-1
abundance: -
CDR3aa: CASSQHEGTEAFF

v_gene: TRBV5-1
j_gene: TRBJ2-2
abundance: -
CDR3aa: CASSLDTGIGELFF

v_gene: TRBV6-5
j_gene: TRBJ1-6
abundance: -
CDR3aa: CASSWTDRLPPLHF

v_gene: TRBV21-1
j_gene: TRBJ1-1
abundance: -
CDR3aa: CASSKKPTFF

v_gene: TRBV11-2
j_gene: TRBJ2-7
abundance: once
CDR3aa: CASSSYLGTYEQYF

v_gene: TRBV7-9
j_gene: TRBJ1-4
abundance: -
CDR3aa: CASSPGQGAREKLFF

v_gene: TRBV28
j_gene: TRBJ1-1
abundance: -
CDR3aa: CASSRQQVRGTEAFF

v_gene: TRBV6-6
j_gene: TRBJ1-1
abundance: -
CDR3aa: CASSQTGYTEAFF

v_gene: TRBV9
j_gene: TRBJ2-3
abundance: -
CDR3aa: CASSVVAGHPTDTQYF

v_gene: TRBV5-1
j_gene: TRBJ2-3
abundance: -
CDR3aa: CASTQGPIRADTQYF

v_gene: TRBV5-1
j_gene: TRBJ1-1
abundance: once
CDR3aa: CASSLAQGATEAFF

v_gene: TRBV5-1
j_gene: TRBJ2-2
abundance: -
CDR3aa: CASSLLPGGRGAGELFF

v_gene: TRBV5-1
j_gene: TRBJ1-2
abundance: -
CDR3aa: CASSGAANYGYTF

v_gene: TRBV5-4
j_gene: TRBJ2-5
abundance: -
CDR3aa: CASSNSGNSQETQYF

v_gene: TRBV19
j_gene: TRBJ1-1
abundance: -
CDR3aa: CASKIRRETEAFF

v_gene: TRBV5-5
j_gene: TRBJ2-7
abundance: -
CDR3aa: CASTWELALVYEQYF

v_gene: TRBV30
j_gene: TRBJ1-1
abundance: -
CDR3aa: CAWLYGGLNTEAFF

v_gene: TRBV9
j_gene: TRBJ2-3
abundance: -
CDR3aa: CASSTQRGGSDTQYF

v_gene: TRBV10-3
j_gene: TRBJ2-1
abundance: -
CDR3aa: CAISDSGGINEQFF

v_gene: TRBV7-9
j_gene: TRBJ1-1
abundance: few
CDR3aa: CASSSFRAGDTEAFF

v_gene: TRBV5-4
j_gene: TRBJ2-2
abundance: -
CDR3aa: CASSPRTSGGGGELFF

v_gene: TRBV5-1
j_gene: TRBJ1-1
abundance: -
CDR3aa: CASSLGGVNTEAFF

v_gene: TRBV7-9
j_gene: TRBJ1-3
abundance: few
CDR3aa: CASSSSVGRQATSGNTIYF

v_gene: TRBV29-1
j_gene: TRBJ2-3
abundance: -
CDR3aa: CSVETDSTDTQYF

v_gene: TRBV5-1
j_gene: TRBJ1-3
abundance: -
CDR3aa: CASSPSSPSGNTIYF

v_gene: TRBV5-4
j_gene: TRBJ2-3
abundance: -
CDR3aa: CASSSKTLDTQYF

v_gene: TRBV6-1
j_gene: TRBJ1-3
abundance: -
CDR3aa: CASSGRSGNTIYF

v_gene: TRBV9
j_gene: TRBJ1-3
abundance: -
CDR3aa: CASSVGSGTGNTIYF

v_gene: TRBV19
j_gene: TRBJ1-2
abundance: few
CDR3aa: CASSKGQPGDGYTF

v_gene: TRBV5-4
j_gene: TRBJ1-2
abundance: -
CDR3aa: CASSLGGQGRNYGYTF

v_gene: TRBV30
j_gene: TRBJ2-5
abundance: -
CDR3aa: CAWSVPPILTQYF

v_gene: TRBV7-2
j_gene: TRBJ1-2
abundance: -
CDR3aa: CASLGTRGQGYTF

v_gene: TRBV5-6
j_gene: TRBJ1-2
abundance: -
CDR3aa: CASSLPGVESYTF

v_gene: TRBV6-1
j_gene: TRBJ2-1
abundance: -
CDR3aa: CASSLDNEQFF

v_gene: TRBV2
j_gene: TRBJ1-5
abundance: -
CDR3aa: CASSEAREQPQHF

v_gene: TRBV9
j_gene: TRBJ1-1
abundance: -
CDR3aa: CASSPQTGRNTEAFF

v_gene: TRBV2
j_gene: TRBJ1-1
abundance: -
CDR3aa: CASSGTGSTEAFF

v_gene: TRBV5-1
j_gene: TRBJ1-1
abundance: once
CDR3aa: CASRGRGGSTEAFF

v_gene: TRBV29-1
j_gene: TRBJ2-5
abundance: few
CDR3aa: CSTRQYQETQYF

v_gene: TRBV5-1
j_gene: TRBJ2-3
abundance: -
CDR3aa: CASSLESGRVADTQYF

v_gene: TRBV6-1
j_gene: TRBJ2-5
abundance: -
CDR3aa: CASSEPTSGGQETQYF

v_gene: TRBV18
j_gene: TRBJ1-2
abundance: -
CDR3aa: CASSPREGFYGYTF

v_gene: TRBV10-3
j_gene: TRBJ1-3
abundance: -
CDR3aa: CATQGDGSGNTIYF

v_gene: TRBV28
j_gene: TRBJ1-1
abundance: few
CDR3aa: CASSAPSYGTEAFF